Below, 19 T cell receptor beta chains from the same sample are listed, as sequenced in a study of cytomegalovirus exposure and HLA in healthy donors. PCR involved 60 Vbeta and 13 Jbeta primers. This table comes from immunoSEQ multiplex PCR, and its TCRdb copy is limited to in-frame clones, with some not included. The profile shows tens of thousands of clones, 63% of them singletons. Sequences were obtained from PBMCs. All receptors derive from a young man in good health and CMV-seropositive.

This clone was found a few times. The chain combines TRBV7-6 with TRBJ2-7; 9 positions match TRBD2. CDR1 and CDR2 (germline): SGHVS, FNYEAQ. The V gene end was trimmed by 5 bases and the J gene end by 6 bases; junction bases not matched to a gene: 8. This CDR3 is built from 14 residues. CDR3 protein: CASSSAGGWLEQYF. As DNA, the CDR3 is TGTGCCAGCAGCAGTGCGGGAGGGTGGCTCGAGCAGTACTTC.

The CDR3 loop is CASSPHQDSPYEQYF. For the CDR3, the DNA is TGTGCCAGCAGTCCACACCAGGACAGTCCCTACGAGCAGTACTTC. V is TRBV6-5 and J is TRBJ2-7; D possibly corresponds to TRBD1 (6 bases). This CDR3 region has 15 residues. V lost 5 bases and J 2 bases, leaving 16 bases between the germline ends. CDR1 is MNHEY, CDR2 SVGAGI, per germline.

This chain uses TRBV6-5 with TRBJ1-1, with 9 bases identical to TRBD1. There are 14 residues in the CDR3. Trimming removed 5 bases from V and 8 bases from J; junction bases left unmatched: 9. Germline CDR1 MNHEY, CDR2 SVGAGI. The CDR3 DNA follows: TGTGCCAGCAGTCCCAACAGGGGGCGCATGGAAGCTTTCTTT. The encoded protein is CASSPNRGRMEAFF.

The chain joins TRBV6-5 to TRBJ1-5, with no clear D. V lost 2 bases, J lost 6 bases, and 8 bases lay in between. The CDR3 has 13 amino acids. Germline V gives CDR1 MNHEY, CDR2 SVGAGI. The DNA of the CDR3 is TGTGCCAGCAGTTACCTACCCCGTCAGCCCCAGCATTTT. Residues: CASSYLPRQPQHF.

The chain couples TRBV6-5 to TRBJ2-5, with unresolved D. Germline V gene data show CDR1 as MNHEY and CDR2 as SVGAGI. The V end lost 7 bases, the J end lost 1 base, and 10 bases lay between the germline ends. The length of the CDR3 is 13 residues. The DNA for the CDR3 is TGTGCCAGCATGGTTCCGGGCCAAGAGACCCAGTACTTC. As protein: CASMVPGQETQYF.

The V and J genes are TRBV2 and TRBJ2-1; possibly TRBD2 for D (6 bases). This CDR3 has 12 amino acids. Germline assignment: CDR1 SNHLY and CDR2 FYNNEI. Trimming shortened V by 10 bases and J by 5 bases, and 12 bases separated the two germline ends. The CDR3 bases are TGTGCCATAGGGACTGGCAACAATGAGCAGTTCTTC. Translation gives CAIGTGNNEQFF.

The rearrangement links TRBV15 to TRBJ2-2; D not resolved. Trimming shortened V by 6 bases and J by 1 base, and 12 bases separated the two germline ends. From germline, CDR1 is LNHNV and CDR2 YYDKDF (reference sequence). This CDR3 comprises 15 residues. CDR3 region: CATRTRSGNTGELFF. CDR3 bases: TGTGCCACCAGAACCAGATCGGGGAACACCGGGGAGCTGTTTTTT.

The CDR3 reads CASSFPGTGAPPEQYF. In DNA form, the CDR3 reads TGTGCCAGCAGTTTCCCCGGGACAGGGGCCCCCCCCGAGCAGTACTTC. The chain links TRBV28 to TRBJ2-7; 10 bases map to TRBD1. Germline-derived CDR1 and CDR2 are MDHEN and SYDVKM. The CDR3 totals 16 residues. Losses at the gene ends were 3 bases for V and 6 bases for J; bases not matched to a gene: 11. Full variable domain (missing parts from reference TRBV28 and TRBJ2-7): DVKVTQSSRYLVKRTGEKVFLECVQDMDHENMFWYRQDPGLGLRLIYFSYDVKMKEKGDIPEGYSVSREKKERFSLILESASTNQTSMYLCASSFPGTGAPPEQYFGPGTRLTVT.

Note on this clone: Other DNA sequences in this sample translate to the same CDR3. V and J are TRBV19 and TRBJ2-2; the match to TRBD1 covers 8 bases. Germline CDR1 and CDR2: LNHDA and SQIVND (reference sequence). J was trimmed by 5 bases and V by 6 bases; bases with no gene match: 11. CDR3 length equals 16 residues. The CDR3 loop is CASRLRTGMNTGELFF. In DNA, the CDR3 is TGTGCCAGTAGGCTACGGACAGGGATGAATACCGGGGAGCTGTTTTTT.

The sample holds one count of this clone. V usage is TRBV30 and J usage is TRBJ2-3; D call uncertain. CDR3 length equals 13 residues. Trimming took off 2 bases at V and 0 bases at J, with 6 bases between the two ends. Germline-derived CDR1 and CDR2 are GTSNPN and SVGIG (reference sequence). The CDR3 region has the DNA TGTGCCTGGAGTTTTCGTAGCACAGATACGCAGTATTTT. Residues: CAWSFRSTDTQYF.

With regard to this clone: One end of the junction fails to match germline, which may point to a read error. Other DNA sequences in this specimen translate into the identical CDR3. The gene calls are TRBV6-5 and TRBJ2-7; 8 nucleotides align to TRBD1. CDR1 is MNHEY, CDR2 SVGAGI, per germline. The CDR3 runs to 13 residues. CDR3 nucleotide sequence: TGTGCCAGCAGCCAACAGGGGGTCCACGAGCAGTATTTC. It specifies CASSQQGVHEQYF.

The genes are TRBV6-1 and TRBJ1-5; TRBD1 is a possible D gene (6 bases). With 6 bases removed from V and 3 bases from J, the gap between germline ends came to 12 bases. CDR1 is MNHNS and CDR2 is SASEGT in the germline V gene. The CDR3 length is 14 residues. CDR3 sequence (DNA): TGTGCCAGCAGCCTCTACAGGGACAATCAGCCCCAGCATTTT. Translation: CASSLYRDNQPQHF.

This chain connects TRBV27 to TRBJ2-7, with 7 positions matching TRBD2. Per the germline V gene, CDR1 is MNHEY and CDR2 is SMNVEV (reference sequence). This CDR3 is built from 15 residues. J gave up 3 bases and V 6 bases, and 11 bases lay outside the gene matches. CDR3 region: CASRPPGGSNYEQYF. In nucleotides, the CDR3 is TGTGCCAGCAGGCCCCCCGGCGGGAGTAACTACGAGCAGTACTTC.

The rearrangement joins TRBV4-2 to TRBJ1-2, with D possibly being TRBD1 (6 bases). From germline, CDR1 is LGHNA and CDR2 YNFKEQ. The V end was cut by 0 bases, the J end by 4 bases, with 15 bases between. The CDR3 covers 16 residues. DNA of the CDR3: TGTGCCAGCAGCCAAGATCTCAGGGGCGAAATCTATGGCTACACCTTC. Its translation is CASSQDLRGEIYGYTF.

The chain joins TRBV21-1 to TRBJ2-2; the table's D call of TRBD1 was not tested on the DNA. TRBV21-1 is classified as a pseudogene. The CDR3 has 14 amino acids. CDR3 sequence: CASTDRVRTGELFF. CDR3 DNA: TGTGCCAGCACAGACAGGGTGAGGACCGGGGAGCTGTTTTTT.

V and J are TRBV6-5 and TRBJ2-5; maybe TRBD2 (5 bases). CDR1 is MNHEY, CDR2 SVGAGI, per germline. The CDR3 totals 11 residues. V gave up 6 bases and J gave up 5 bases, with 7 bases separating them. The CDR3 sequence: CASSSGETQYF. DNA for the CDR3: TGTGCCAGCAGCTCGGGGGAGACCCAGTACTTC.

The V gene is TRBV23-1, the J gene TRBJ2-7, with 7 bases that match TRBD1. TRBV23-1 is an open reading frame, and its role is uncertain. This CDR3 comprises 14 residues. Germline trimming cut 3 bases from V and 5 bases from J; bases unmatched to any gene: 7. In DNA, the CDR3 is TGCGCCAGCAGTCAGCTCCCAGGGGGAAACGAGCAGTACTTC. Translation: CASSQLPGGNEQYF.

The CDR3 reads CASSVSRGYTEAFF. The CDR3 DNA is TGTGCCAGCAGTGTTTCCAGGGGGTACACTGAAGCTTTCTTT. V gene TRBV2 combines with J gene TRBJ1-1, with 7 bases identical to TRBD1. The CDR3 is 14 residues long. Trimming took 4 bases from V and 3 from J; bases not matched to a gene: 5. Germline V CDR1 and CDR2: SNHLY, FYNNEI.

The table lists this clone with a count of one. V usage is TRBV7-2 and J usage is TRBJ1-1, with 9 bases aligning to TRBD1. The V and J ends lost 3 bases and 7 bases, in that order; junction bases with no gene match: 6. CDR3 length equals 14 residues. Germline loops: CDR1 SGHTA, CDR2 FQGNSA. CDR3 sequence reads: CASSFRRGQGEAFF. In DNA form, the CDR3 reads TGTGCCAGCAGCTTCAGACGGGGACAGGGTGAAGCTTTCTTT.